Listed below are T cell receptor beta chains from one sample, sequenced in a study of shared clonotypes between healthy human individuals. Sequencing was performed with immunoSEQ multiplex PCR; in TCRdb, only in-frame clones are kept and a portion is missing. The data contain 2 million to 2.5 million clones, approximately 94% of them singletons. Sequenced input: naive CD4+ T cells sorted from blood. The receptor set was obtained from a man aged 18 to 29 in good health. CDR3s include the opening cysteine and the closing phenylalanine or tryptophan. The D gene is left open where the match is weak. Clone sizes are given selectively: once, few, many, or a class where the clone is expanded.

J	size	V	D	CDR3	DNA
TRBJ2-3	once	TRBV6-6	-	CASSYLTGTGPDTQYF	TGTGCCAGCAGTTACCTAACAGGGACGGGCCCAGATACGCAGTATTTT
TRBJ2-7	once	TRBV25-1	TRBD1	CASSLGQGYEQYF	TGTGCCAGCAGTCTCGGACAGGGCTACGAGCAGTACTTC
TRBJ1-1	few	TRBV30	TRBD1	CAWSRQGEAFF	TGTGCCTGGAGTAGACAGGGTGAAGCTTTCTTT
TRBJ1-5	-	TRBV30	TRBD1	CAWSGTGGDQPQHF	TGTGCCTGGAGTGGAACAGGGGGCGATCAGCCCCAGCATTTT
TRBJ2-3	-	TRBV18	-	CASSLRAGPDTQYF	TGTGCCAGCTCACTTAGGGCAGGACCAGATACGCAGTATTTT
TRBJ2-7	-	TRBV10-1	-	CASSQDRPYEQYF	TGCGCCAGCAGTCAGGACAGACCCTACGAGCAGTACTTC
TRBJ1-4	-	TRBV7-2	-	CASSLRVGAGGEKLFF	TGTGCCAGCAGCCTAAGGGTTGGGGCCGGGGGGGAAAAACTGTTTTTT
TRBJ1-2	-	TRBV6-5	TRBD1	CASSYVRQGNYGYTF	TGTGCCAGCAGTTACGTGCGACAGGGTAACTATGGCTACACCTTC
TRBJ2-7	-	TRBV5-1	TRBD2	CASSSGTSGYEQYF	TGCGCCAGCAGCTCCGGGACTAGCGGGTACGAGCAGTACTTC
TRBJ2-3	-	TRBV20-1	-	CSASGGDTQYF	TGCAGTGCTAGCGGGGGAGATACGCAGTATTTT
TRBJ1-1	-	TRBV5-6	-	CASSLRQDGNAGAEAFF	TGTGCCAGCAGCTTAAGACAGGATGGGAACGCGGGGGCTGAAGCTTTCTTT
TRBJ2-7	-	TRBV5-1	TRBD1	CASSLADRARSYEQYF	TGCGCCAGCAGCTTGGCCGACAGGGCCCGCTCCTACGAGCAGTACTTC
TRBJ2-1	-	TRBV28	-	CASSAPIPPNEQFF	TGTGCCAGCAGTGCTCCGATACCCCCCAATGAGCAGTTCTTC
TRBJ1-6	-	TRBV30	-	CAWSRDPNSPLHF	TGTGCCTGGAGCCGGGACCCTAATTCACCCCTCCACTTT
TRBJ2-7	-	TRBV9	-	CASSVGWYSYEQYF	TGTGCCAGCAGCGTAGGGTGGTACTCCTACGAGCAGTACTTC
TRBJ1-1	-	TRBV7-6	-	CASSWSENTEAFF	TGTGCCAGCAGCTGGAGCGAGAACACTGAAGCTTTCTTT
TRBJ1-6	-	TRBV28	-	CASSPGTQSSYNSPLHF	TGTGCCAGCAGTCCCGGGACGCAGAGCTCCTATAATTCACCCCTCCACTTT
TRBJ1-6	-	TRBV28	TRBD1	CASSLRTGPYNSPLHF	TGTGCCAGCAGTTTGAGGACAGGCCCCTATAATTCACCCCTCCACTTT
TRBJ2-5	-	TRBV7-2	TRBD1	CASSETGAKYF	TGTGCCAGCAGCGAGACAGGGGCTAAGTACTTC
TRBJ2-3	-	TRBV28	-	CASSLREKGTDTQYF	TGTGCCAGCAGTTTACGGGAGAAGGGGACAGATACGCAGTATTTT
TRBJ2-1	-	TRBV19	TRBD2	CASSIAGLAGMGSYNEQFF	TGTGCCAGTAGTATAGCGGGACTAGCGGGAATGGGCTCCTACAATGAGCAGTTCTTC
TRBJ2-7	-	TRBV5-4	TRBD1	CASSPGQGHYEQYF	TGTGCCAGCAGCCCGGGACAGGGACACTACGAGCAGTACTTC